The rows below give T cell receptor beta chains drawn from one sample of a study of identical twins. TCRdb called the 5' RACE reads again in MiXCR, with one record for every CDR3 protein. The profile shows 1.5 million to 2 million distinct CDR3 sequences, under 35% of them singletons. Sequenced input: cord blood. These receptor sequences come from a newborn girl in good health. CDR3s include the opening cysteine and the closing phenylalanine or tryptophan. Each record gives: CDR3 protein, CDR3 DNA, D gene, clone size, V gene, J gene. The D gene is left open where the match is weak. For some rows the clone size is stated as once, few or many, or as a class when expanded; others skip it.

CATSDWQGNYGYTF	TGTGCCACCAGTGATTGGCAGGGGAACTATGGCTACACCTTC	-	many	TRBV24-1	TRBJ1-2
CASSESTGGSNQPQHF	TGTGCCAGCAGTGAATCGACAGGGGGGAGCAATCAGCCCCAGCATTTT	TRBD1	few	TRBV25-1	TRBJ1-5
CASSLGTSQNIQYF	TGTGCCAGCAGCTTAGGGACTAGCCAGAACATTCAGTACTTC	TRBD2	few	TRBV11-2	TRBJ2-4
CASSVVAGVYNEQFF	TGTGCCAGCAGCGTAGTAGCGGGAGTTTACAATGAGCAGTTCTTC	TRBD2	few	TRBV9	TRBJ2-1
CSARGAGPDTQYF	TGCAGTGCTAGAGGGGCAGGGCCAGATACGCAGTATTTT	-	few	TRBV20-1	TRBJ2-3
CASSDRVGNTIYF	TGTGCCAGCAGTGACAGGGTTGGAAACACCATATATTTT	TRBD1	few	TRBV12-3/TRBV12-4	TRBJ1-3
CASGNGRSSYNSPLHF	TGTGCCAGCGGAAATGGACGGAGCTCCTATAATTCACCCCTCCACTTT	-	few	TRBV27	TRBJ1-6
CASSQDCRSNEKLFF	TGCGCCAGCAGCCAAGATTGTAGGAGCAATGAAAAACTGTTTTTT	-	few	TRBV4-1	TRBJ1-4
CASSPRSTGRNGYTF	TGTGCCAGCAGCCCCCGATCTACAGGGCGGAATGGCTACACCTTC	-	-	TRBV21-1	TRBJ1-2
CAIGGQIKREASHEQFF	TGTGCCATCGGGGGACAGATCAAGCGGGAGGCGTCCCATGAGCAGTTCTTC	TRBD2	few	TRBV10-3	TRBJ2-1
CASSSTGGAKNIQYF	TGTGCCAGCAGTTCCACGGGGGGAGCCAAAAACATTCAGTACTTC	TRBD2	-	TRBV28	TRBJ2-4
CVSGRGPSSYNEQFF	TGTGTCAGCGGGCGGGGCCCCAGCTCCTACAATGAGCAGTTCTTC	-	-	TRBV11-2	TRBJ2-1
CASSPFRGGGFLRYF	TGTGCCAGCAGCCCTTTTCGAGGAGGGGGCTTTTTACGGTACTTC	-	-	TRBV7-2	TRBJ2-7
CASSGDRRGTDTQYF	TGTGCCAGCAGTGGAGACAGGAGAGGCACAGATACGCAGTATTTT	-	few	TRBV6-1	TRBJ2-3
CSARGSNMNTEAFF	TGCAGTGCCAGGGGCAGCAACATGAACACTGAAGCTTTCTTT	-	few	TRBV20-1	TRBJ1-1
CASTLEPGLAPYSSYNEQFF	TGTGCCAGCACCCTCGAACCGGGACTAGCGCCCTACAGCTCCTACAATGAGCAGTTCTTC	TRBD2	-	TRBV12-3/TRBV12-4	TRBJ2-1
CAISPGMEAFF	TGTGCCATCAGCCCAGGAATGGAAGCTTTCTTT	-	-	TRBV10-3	TRBJ1-1
CAISAQGKGEKLFF	TGTGCCATCAGTGCACAGGGGAAGGGTGAAAAACTGTTTTTT	TRBD1	-	TRBV10-3	TRBJ1-4